The 17 T cell receptor beta chains given below trace back to one sample, sequenced in a study of human versus mouse CDR3 diversity and MHC coevolution. Produced via immunoSEQ multiplex PCR; TCRdb's table is partial and in-frame only. The sample yields about 83,000 clones, 92% seen once. The sequenced material came from naive CD4+ T cells from blood. Indicated subset: CD45RO-negative CD62L-positive naive CD4 T cells. Every receptor here comes from a person aged 25 to 75 in good health.

The J gene is TRBJ2-2, the V gene TRBV5-1, with D possibly TRBD1 on 6 matching bases. The germline V and J ends were trimmed by 9 bases and 2 bases, with 17 bases remaining between them. The CDR3 runs 15 residues. From germline, CDR1 is SGHRS and CDR2 YFSETQ. CDR3 nucleotides: TGCGCCACCTCCCCCGGCAGGGGAAACACCGGGGAGCTGTTTTTT. The encoded protein is CATSPGRGNTGELFF.

This clone was seen just once. The chain is built from TRBV5-4 and TRBJ1-2, with TRBD1 as a possible D gene (5 bases). The CDR3 covers 14 residues. With 0 bases removed from V and 3 bases from J, the gap between germline ends came to 9 bases. The germline CDR1 and CDR2 sequences are SGHNT and YYREEE (reference sequence). This chain's CDR3 is CASSLEGADYGYTF. The DNA for the CDR3 is TGTGCCAGCAGCTTGGAAGGGGCCGACTATGGCTACACCTTC.

This chain connects TRBV4-1 to TRBJ2-3, with TRBD2 matching 14 bases. The germline V gene encodes CDR1 MGHRA and CDR2 YSYEKL. V shed 0 bases, J shed 0 bases, and the junction held 8 bases outside the gene matches. The CDR3 is 20 residues long. CDR3 loop: CASSQEYGLAGGQSTDTQYF. The CDR3, as DNA: TGCGCCAGCAGCCAAGAATATGGACTAGCGGGGGGCCAAAGCACAGATACGCAGTATTTT.

This clone was found once. This chain joins TRBV2 and TRBJ1-5, with 7 bases that match TRBD1. The CDR3 is 21 amino acids. With 3 bases clipped from V and 0 bases from J, the junction kept 20 bases outside the gene matches. Germline CDR1 SNHLY, CDR2 FYNNEI. The CDR3 reads CASSEPPTRGTVLYSNQPQHF. The CDR3 nucleotides read TGTGCCAGCAGTGAGCCCCCCACCCGGGGGACAGTCTTATATAGCAATCAGCCCCAGCATTTT.

This chain links TRBV7-3 with TRBJ2-3, with a weak D call TRBD2 (5 bases). Trimming removed 5 bases at V and 2 bases at J, with 8 bases between. The germline gives CDR1 SGHTA, CDR2 FQGTGA. The CDR3 loop spans 13 amino acids. This CDR3 is CASSGDYTDTQYF. As DNA, the CDR3 is TGTGCCAGCAGCGGCGACTACACAGATACGCAGTATTTT.

The chain combines TRBV6-1 with TRBJ2-1, with 8 bases identical to TRBD2. The CDR3 totals 15 residues. The V and J ends lost 5 bases and 0 bases, in that order; junction bases with no gene match: 3. Germline-derived CDR1 and CDR2 are MNHNS and SASEGT. CDR3 sequence: CASSPGTSSYNEQFF. In DNA form, the CDR3 reads TGTGCCAGCAGTCCCGGGACTAGCTCCTACAATGAGCAGTTCTTC.

This chain uses TRBV4-1 with TRBJ2-1, with TRBD2 as a possible D gene (7 bases). Germline V CDR1 and CDR2: MGHRA, YSYEKL. The CDR3 is made up of 16 amino acids. Trimming shortened V by 0 bases and J by 1 base, and 10 bases separated the two germline ends. Written as DNA, the CDR3 is TGCGCCAGCAGCCAAGAAGGGGGAGGGTCCTACAATGAGCAGTTCTTC. Translated: CASSQEGGGSYNEQFF.

The chain couples TRBV27 to TRBJ2-1; TRBD2 matches 12 bases. V lost 5 bases, J lost 3 bases, and 2 bases stayed unmatched. This CDR3 is 15 amino acids long. CDR1 and CDR2 (germline): MNHEY, SMNVEV (reference sequence). The CDR3 loop reads CASSQTSGSYNEQFF. In DNA form, the CDR3 reads TGTGCCAGCAGTCAGACTAGCGGGAGCTACAATGAGCAGTTCTTC.

The genes are TRBV10-1 and TRBJ2-7, with D perhaps TRBD1 (5 bases). This CDR3 is 14 amino acids long. Trimming left V 2 bases short and J 5 bases short, with 13 bases between. CDR1 is WNHNN, CDR2 SYGVQD, per germline (reference sequence). The CDR3 is CASSEGGARHEQYF. The CDR3 DNA reads TGCGCCAGCAGTGAGGGTGGGGCGCGCCACGAGCAGTACTTC.

The V gene is TRBV28, the J gene TRBJ2-4, with D possibly matching TRBD1 (6 bases). Trimming removed 9 bases from V and 5 bases from J, with 17 bases in between. The CDR3 contains 14 residues. Germline assignment: CDR1 MDHEN and CDR2 SYDVKM. The CDR3 spells CASSQGTTENIQYF. The CDR3 coding sequence is TGTGCCAGTTCTCAGGGGACAACGGAAAACATTCAGTACTTC. The whole variable domain, filled in from reference TRBV28 and TRBJ2-4, reads DVKVTQSSRYLVKRTGEKVFLECVQDMDHENMFWYRQDPGLGLRLIYFSYDVKMKEKGDIPEGYSVSREKKERFSLILESASTNQTSMYLCASSQGTTENIQYFGAGTRLSVL.

The V gene is TRBV5-6, the J gene TRBJ1-1, with D maybe TRBD1 (6 bases). Trimming removed 3 bases from V and 1 base from J, with 13 bases in between. The CDR3 has 15 residues. The germline gives CDR1 SGHDT, CDR2 YYEEEE. This CDR3 reads CASSYNRVWNTEAFF. The DNA for the CDR3 is TGTGCCAGCAGCTACAACAGGGTGTGGAACACTGAAGCTTTCTTT.

This clone was picked up a small number of times. The chain recombines TRBV6-6 with TRBJ1-3; D gene unclear. The length of the CDR3 is 12 residues. V lost 5 bases, J lost 2 bases, and 4 bases lay in between. The germline V gene has CDR1 MNHNY and CDR2 SVGAGI (reference sequence). The CDR3 nucleotides are TGTGCCAGCAGTCCAGCTGGAAACACCATATATTTT. This encodes CASSPAGNTIYF.

The chain couples TRBV5-4 to TRBJ1-3; the D is unclear. The V and J ends lost 1 base and 2 bases respectively, with 10 bases between them. The length of the CDR3 is 15 residues. The germline gives CDR1 SGHNT, CDR2 YYREEE (reference sequence). The CDR3 spells CASSLPRGTGNTIYF. The CDR3 nucleotides read TGTGCCAGCAGCTTGCCCCGGGGTACTGGAAACACCATATATTTT.

The chain combines TRBV28 with TRBJ2-4; TRBD1 aligns across 8 bases. Trimming took 6 bases from V and 4 from J; bases not matched to a gene: 8. Germline-derived CDR1 and CDR2 are MDHEN and SYDVKM. The CDR3 sequence is 15 residues long. CDR3 in DNA: TGTGCCAGCAGGACCAGGGACAGGATAAAAAACATTCAGTACTTC. It specifies CASRTRDRIKNIQYF.

The rearrangement uses TRBV7-8 and TRBJ2-5, with 8 bases lining up with TRBD1. The CDR3 length is 17 residues. The trim removed 5 bases at V and 5 bases at J, leaving 16 bases unmatched. Germline CDR1 SGHVS, CDR2 FQNEAQ. CDR3 sequence (DNA): TGTGCCAGCAGCCCGTTTCGGCGAGGACAGGGTGAGGAGACCCAGTACTTC. It is translated as CASSPFRRGQGEETQYF. Drawing the rest from reference TRBV7-8 and TRBJ2-5, the complete variable domain is GAGVSQSPRYKVAKRGQDVALRCDPISGHVSLFWYQQALGQGPEFLTYFQNEAQLDKSGLPSDRFFAERPEGSVSTLKIQRTQQEDSAVYLCASSPFRRGQGEETQYFGPGTRLLVL.

The chain recombines TRBV19 with TRBJ2-7; the match to TRBD2 covers 12 bases. Germline V gene sequence: CDR1 LNHDA, CDR2 SQIVND (reference sequence). The trim removed 10 bases at V and 4 bases at J, leaving 14 bases unmatched. The CDR3 has 16 residues. CDR3 nucleotide sequence: TGTGCCACCCATCGGACTAGCGGGACCAATTTATACGAGCAGTACTTC. As protein: CATHRTSGTNLYEQYF. The full variable domain, in which reference TRBV19 and TRBJ2-7 provide the parts outside the CDR3, is DGGITQSPKYLFRKEGQNVTLSCEQNLNHDAMYWYRQDPGQGLRLIYYSQIVNDFQKGDIAEGYSVSREKKESFPLTVTSAQKNPTAFYLCATHRTSGTNLYEQYFGPGTRLTVT.

This clone was observed a few times. The chain combines TRBV27 with TRBJ2-2; D unclear. V shed 4 bases and J shed 1 base, with 13 bases lying between them. Germline CDR1 is MNHEY and CDR2 is SMNVEV (reference sequence). The CDR3 sequence is 16 residues long. CDR3 nucleotide sequence: TGTGCCAGCAGTTCCATCGGTGTTGTGAACACCGGGGAGCTGTTTTTT. Amino acids: CASSSIGVVNTGELFF.